This TCR beta chain emerged from a study of human T cells and chemical hapten exposure. This clonotype has more than one count but fewer than ten. From germline, CDR1 is DFQATT and CDR2 SNEGSKA (reference sequence). Trimming removed 0 bases from V and 5 bases from J, with 10 bases in between. This CDR3 has 13 amino acids. TCRdb used MiXCR to reprocess the 5' RACE reads, holding one entry per CDR3 protein. Here the sample spans about 81,000 distinct CDR3 sequences, roughly 7.7% being singletons. Extraction yielded total RNA from whole blood (unfractionated). The rearrangement links TRBV20-1 to TRBJ1-2, with D perhaps matching TRBD1 (6 bases). This clonotype was sampled from a male donor in good health. The DNA for the CDR3 is TGCAGTGCTAGAGACGAAGGGGGGTATGGCTACACCTTC. Protein sequence: CSARDEGGYGYTF.